This T cell receptor (beta chain) appears in the sequencing data of a study of shared T cell receptors in the human thymus. The CDR3 has 18 residues. The V and J ends lost 3 bases and 3 bases, in that order; junction bases with no gene match: 11. Germline V CDR1 and CDR2: LNHDA, SQIVND (reference sequence). The table came from immunoSEQ multiplex PCR; TCRdb's copy has only in-frame clones and leaves some out. The sample consists of hundreds of thousands of clones, about 90% of them appearing once. The same data also contributed to another study, on human thymus T cells. As that study records: The donors were infants in Finland with congenital heart defects, otherwise immunologically healthy. The thymus tissue came from resections taken during corrective heart surgery. An apparent bias in V and J gene usage was seen in thymic and blood repertoires. Related reports documented highly overlapping thymic repertoires among unrelated individuals.

This TCR derives from a boy under three years old with a congenital heart defect. Sequenced sample: thymocytes. The V call is TRBV19, the J call TRBJ1-5, with TRBD1 identical over 10 bases. The CDR3 DNA follows: TGTGCCAGTAGTATTGGGACGGACAGGGGGGGGCTCAATCAGCCCCAGCATTTT. This codes for CASSIGTDRGGLNQPQHF.